The rows below give T cell receptor beta chains drawn from one sample of a study of beta chain features in type 1 diabetes. Assay used: immunoSEQ multiplex PCR; TCRdb lists only in-frame clones, some missing. The table lists 600,000 to 700,000 clones, about an eighth of them singletons, with around 0.12% in the top ten. Material: naive CD4+ T cells from blood. These receptors were collected from a man in his thirties or forties with type 1 diabetes. Each CDR3 is given with its conserved first and last residue. The D gene is left open where the match is weak. Some rows mark clone size as missing; the rest say once, few, many or name a class of expanded clone.

TRBJ2-1 few TRBV5-4 NA CASSQNNEQFF TGCGCCAGCAGCCAGAACAATGAGCAGTTCTTC
TRBJ2-7 NA TRBV5-1 NA CASSREGQGIYEQYF TGCGCCAGCAGCCGGGAGGGACAGGGTATCTACGAGCAGTACTTC
TRBJ1-1 many TRBV2 NA CASKWTEKTEAFF TGTGCCAGCAAATGGACAGAGAAGACTGAAGCTTTCTTT
TRBJ2-7 NA TRBV27 TRBD2 CASSLFGRSSYEQYF TGTGCCAGCAGTTTATTCGGGAGGAGCTCCTACGAGCAGTACTTC
TRBJ1-4 few TRBV9 TRBD1 CASSVGTRDSNEKLFF TGTGCCAGCAGCGTCGGCACCCGGGACAGTAATGAAAAACTGTTTTTT
TRBJ2-7 few TRBV7-9 NA CASSLAALSYEQYF TGTGCCAGCAGCTTAGCGGCCCTATCCTACGAGCAGTACTTC
TRBJ2-5 NA TRBV2 TRBD2 CASSETSPLETQYF TGTGCCAGCAGTGAGACTAGCCCCCTGGAGACCCAGTACTTC
TRBJ1-1 NA TRBV7-2 NA CASSLTSMGDTEAFF TGTGCCAGCAGCCTAACTAGTATGGGGGACACTGAAGCTTTCTTT
TRBJ1-6 NA TRBV28 NA CASSFPARRNSPLHF TGTGCCAGCAGTTTCCCCGCCAGGAGGAATTCACCCCTCCACTTT
TRBJ1-5 NA TRBV28 NA CASSLGGTNYQPQHF TGTGCCAGCAGCCTAGGAGGGACTAACTATCAGCCCCAGCATTTT
TRBJ2-4 few TRBV7-2 TRBD1 CASSPTGTGKNIQYF TGTGCCAGCAGCCCCACCGGGACAGGGAAAAACATTCAGTACTTC
TRBJ2-1 few TRBV5-1 NA CASSFTPFEVYNEQFF TGCGCCAGCAGTTTCACCCCCTTTGAAGTCTACAATGAGCAGTTCTTC
TRBJ2-2 few TRBV7-9 TRBD2 CASSTSGDGELFF TGTGCCAGCAGCACTAGCGGGGACGGGGAGCTGTTTTTT
TRBJ2-2 NA TRBV4-1 NA CASSPQYTGELFF TGCGCCAGCAGCCCTCAATACACCGGGGAGCTGTTTTTT
TRBJ1-6 many TRBV25-1 NA CASSGGGRNSPLHF TGTGCCAGCAGCGGTGGGGGGCGAAATTCACCCCTCCACTTT
TRBJ2-3 few TRBV9 TRBD2 CASSTDGSGGGNTQYF TGTGCCAGCAGCACGGATGGGAGCGGGGGAGGAAATACGCAGTATTTT
TRBJ1-1 few TRBV9 NA CASSVASGDTEAFF TGTGCCAGCAGCGTAGCTTCGGGGGACACTGAAGCTTTCTTT
TRBJ2-7 few TRBV11-1 TRBD2 CASSFVAGAFYEQYF TGTGCCAGCAGCTTTGTAGCGGGGGCTTTCTACGAGCAGTACTTC
TRBJ1-4 NA TRBV9 NA CASSLIATNEKLFF TGTGCCAGCAGCCTTATTGCAACTAATGAAAAACTGTTTTTT
TRBJ1-1 NA TRBV27 NA CASSPPGAYTEAFF TGTGCCAGCAGTCCTCCGGGGGCGTACACTGAAGCTTTCTTT
TRBJ1-4 few TRBV6-5 NA CASRLVPTNEKLFF TGTGCCAGCAGACTCGTACCGACTAATGAAAAACTGTTTTTT
TRBJ2-3 few TRBV9 NA CASSVSGQEAYTQYF TGTGCCAGCAGCGTTTCCGGACAAGAAGCTTATACGCAGTATTTT
TRBJ2-7 NA TRBV7-6 TRBD2 CASSVTSQSSYEQYF TGTGCCAGCAGCGTGACTAGCCAAAGCTCCTACGAGCAGTACTTC
TRBJ2-4 NA TRBV2 NA CASSVDGQNIQYF TGTGCCAGCAGTGTAGACGGCCAAAACATTCAGTACTTC
TRBJ1-1 NA TRBV7-9 TRBD1 CASSDRGSTEAFF TGTGCCAGCAGCGACAGGGGGTCCACTGAAGCTTTCTTT
TRBJ2-6 few TRBV9 NA CASSVGSGTGANVLTF TGTGCCAGCAGCGTAGGATCAGGGACTGGGGCCAACGTCCTGACTTTC
TRBJ1-2 NA TRBV29-1 NA CSVVKRGDYGYTF TGCAGCGTTGTGAAAAGGGGGGACTATGGCTACACCTTC
TRBJ1-5 NA TRBV7-9 NA CASSFSDSNQPQHF TGTGCCAGCAGCTTCTCGGACAGTAATCAGCCCCAGCATTTT
TRBJ2-7 NA TRBV4-3 TRBD1 CASSQAVGQVRLDYEQYF TGCGCCAGCAGCCAAGCTGTGGGACAGGTTCGACTTGACTACGAGCAGTACTTC
TRBJ2-7 NA TRBV4-3 TRBD2 CASSQASRDYSYEQYF TGCGCCAGCAGCCAAGCGTCCCGGGACTACTCCTACGAGCAGTACTTC
TRBJ1-1 NA TRBV7-9 NA CASSRTVNTEAFF TGTGCCAGCAGCAGGACGGTCAACACTGAAGCTTTCTTT
TRBJ2-7 few TRBV30 TRBD2 CAWDGTSGGLEQYF TGTGCCTGGGACGGGACTAGCGGGGGTCTCGAGCAGTACTTC
TRBJ1-6 few TRBV6-1 NA CASSEGDQRNSPLHF TGTGCCAGCAGTGAAGGGGACCAAAGGAATTCACCCCTCCACTTT
TRBJ1-1 NA TRBV25-1 NA CASKGDNTEAFF TGTGCCAGCAAGGGAGATAACACTGAAGCTTTCTTT
TRBJ2-7 NA TRBV6-5 NA CASAGQSYEQYF TGTGCCAGCGCCGGACAGTCCTACGAGCAGTACTTC
TRBJ1-5 few TRBV30 NA CAWSVSRTDFYSNQPQHF TGTGCCTGGAGTGTATCGAGGACGGACTTCTATAGCAATCAGCCCCAGCATTTT
TRBJ2-3 NA TRBV6-6 NA CASRYIASTDTQYF TGTGCCAGCAGGTACATAGCTAGCACAGATACGCAGTATTTT
TRBJ1-5 NA TRBV6-5 NA CASSSVGGQPQHF TGTGCCAGCAGTTCCGTCGGCGGTCAGCCCCAGCATTTT
TRBJ2-7 NA TRBV7-8 NA CASSSAQGESEQYF TGTGCCAGCAGCTCGGCCCAGGGCGAAAGCGAGCAGTACTTC
TRBJ2-5 NA TRBV7-9 TRBD1 CASSSGQGKETQYF TGTGCCAGCAGCTCGGGACAGGGTAAAGAGACCCAGTACTTC
TRBJ2-4 few TRBV28 TRBD2 CASSLRNGGAKNIQYF TGTGCCAGCAGTTTACGCAACGGGGGGGCCAAAAACATTCAGTACTTC
TRBJ2-3 NA TRBV7-9 NA CASSPGLGTDTQYF TGTGCCAGCAGCCCGGGGCTAGGTACAGATACGCAGTATTTT
TRBJ2-1 NA TRBV7-9 NA CASSSMTVIEQFF TGTGCCAGCAGTTCTATGACAGTAATCGAGCAGTTCTTC
TRBJ2-7 few TRBV5-1 TRBD2 CASTLVSSGVTVYEQYF TGCGCCAGCACCTTGGTATCTAGCGGGGTTACCGTCTACGAGCAGTACTTC
TRBJ2-5 NA TRBV2 TRBD2 CASSERGGDQETQYF TGTGCCAGCAGTGAACGCGGGGGGGATCAAGAGACCCAGTACTTC
TRBJ1-2 few TRBV15 TRBD1 CATSRALGTDYGYTF TGTGCCACCAGCAGAGCCCTCGGGACAGACTATGGCTACACCTTC
TRBJ1-2 NA TRBV6-5 NA CATSLDSNYGYTF TGTGCCACTTCCTTGGACAGCAACTATGGCTACACCTTC
TRBJ1-3 NA TRBV29-1 NA CSAKQSSGNTIYF TGCAGCGCTAAACAGTCCTCTGGAAACACCATATATTTT
TRBJ2-4 few TRBV5-8 TRBD2 CASSLDGGAGENIQYF TGTGCCAGCAGCTTGGACGGGGGGGCCGGCGAAAACATTCAGTACTTC
TRBJ2-7 NA TRBV6-5 NA CASRPTIRESYEQYF TGTGCCAGCAGGCCAACCATACGGGAGTCCTACGAGCAGTACTTC
TRBJ2-7 NA TRBV11-2 NA CASSFRDSTSYEQYF TGTGCCAGCAGCTTTCGGGACTCCACCTCCTACGAGCAGTACTTC
TRBJ1-6 NA TRBV7-2 NA CASSLDGTEGYSPLHF TGTGCCAGCAGCTTAGATGGTACAGAAGGATATTCACCCCTCCACTTT
TRBJ2-2 NA TRBV6-1 TRBD1 CASSAAGTGKTGELFF TGTGCCAGCAGTGCCGCCGGGACAGGGAAGACCGGGGAGCTGTTTTTT
TRBJ2-5 NA TRBV7-2 NA CASSSRIQETQYF TGTGCCAGCAGCTCCCGGATACAAGAGACCCAGTACTTC
TRBJ1-5 few TRBV28 TRBD1 CASGTAQGIWNQPQHF TGTGCCAGCGGCACAGCACAGGGGATTTGGAATCAGCCCCAGCATTTT
TRBJ1-1 few TRBV9 NA CASSVGHSLRTMNTEAFF TGTGCCAGCAGCGTTGGACACAGCCTGAGAACCATGAACACTGAAGCTTTCTTT
TRBJ1-1 NA TRBV19 NA CASSIEGTNTEAFF TGTGCCAGTAGTATAGAAGGGACGAACACTGAAGCTTTCTTT